This T cell receptor (beta chain) was obtained from a study of T cells in Graves' hyperthyroidism and ophthalmopathy. Findings of the study overall: Patients with ophthalmopathy were separated from those with stable hyperthyroidism by a 13 V-J model.

This clonotype occurred a few times. What it recognizes is unknown. RNA transcripts served as the template for amplifying TCR beta CDR3 regions. HTBI primers were employed in a first-round RT-PCR of the TCR CDR3. In TCRdb, the multiplex PCR reads were re-called with MiXCR into one record per CDR3 protein. This sample yields approximately 380,000 distinct CDR3 sequences, of which around 18% are seen a single time; 40% to 45% belongs to the top ten. Criteria for exclusion of patients were uncontrolled infection, other autoimmune disease, pregnancy or lactation. The PBMCs studied were ones that came from 10 ml fresh peripheral blood. Sequencing was carried out using blood. The TCR was taken from a young man with Graves' ophthalmopathy.

Here the CDR3 reads CASSVEAQGITDTQYF. Written as DNA, the CDR3 is TGTGCCAGCAGCGTAGAGGCGCAGGGGATAACAGATACGCAGTATTTT. The chain combines TRBV9 with TRBJ2-3, with a possible D match to TRBD1 (6 bases). Germline CDR1 is SGDLS and CDR2 is YYNGEE. Trimming took 0 bases from V and 3 from J, leaving 14 bases between them. This CDR3 has 16 amino acids.